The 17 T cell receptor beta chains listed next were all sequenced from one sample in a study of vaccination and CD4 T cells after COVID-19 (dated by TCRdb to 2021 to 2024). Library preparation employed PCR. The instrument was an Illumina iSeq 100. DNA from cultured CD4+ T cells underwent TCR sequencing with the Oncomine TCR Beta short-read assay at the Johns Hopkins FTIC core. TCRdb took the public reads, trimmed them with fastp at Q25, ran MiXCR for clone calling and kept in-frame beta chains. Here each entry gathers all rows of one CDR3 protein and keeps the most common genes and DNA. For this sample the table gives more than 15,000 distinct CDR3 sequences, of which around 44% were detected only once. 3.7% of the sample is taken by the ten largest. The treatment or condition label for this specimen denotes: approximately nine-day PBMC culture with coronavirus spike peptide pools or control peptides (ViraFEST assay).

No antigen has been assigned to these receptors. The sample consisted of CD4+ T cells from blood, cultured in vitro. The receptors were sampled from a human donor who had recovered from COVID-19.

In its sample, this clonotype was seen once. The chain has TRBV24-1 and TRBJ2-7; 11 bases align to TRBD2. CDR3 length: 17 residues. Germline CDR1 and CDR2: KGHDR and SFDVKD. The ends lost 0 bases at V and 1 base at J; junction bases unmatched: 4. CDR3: CATSDLLGLAGSYEQYF. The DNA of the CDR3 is TGTGCCACCAGTGATTTGCTCGGACTAGCGGGTTCCTACGAGCAGTACTTC.

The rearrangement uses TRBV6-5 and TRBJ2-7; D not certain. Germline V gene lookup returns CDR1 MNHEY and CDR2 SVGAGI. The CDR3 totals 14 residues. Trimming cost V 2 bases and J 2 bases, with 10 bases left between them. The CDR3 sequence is CASSYVHRPYEQYF. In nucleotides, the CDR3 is TGTGCCAGCAGTTACGTTCACAGACCCTACGAGCAGTACTTC.

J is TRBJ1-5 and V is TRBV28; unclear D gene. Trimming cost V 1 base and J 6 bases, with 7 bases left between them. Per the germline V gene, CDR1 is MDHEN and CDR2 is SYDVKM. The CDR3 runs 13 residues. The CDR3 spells CASSLSPRQPQHF. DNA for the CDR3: TGTGCCAGCAGTTTATCCCCTCGTCAGCCCCAGCATTTT.

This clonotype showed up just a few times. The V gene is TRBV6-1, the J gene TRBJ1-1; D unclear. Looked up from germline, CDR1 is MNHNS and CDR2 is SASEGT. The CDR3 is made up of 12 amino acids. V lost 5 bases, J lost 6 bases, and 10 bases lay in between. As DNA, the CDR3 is TGTGCCAGCAGTCACAATCTTGCTGAAGCTTTCTTT. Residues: CASSHNLAEAFF.

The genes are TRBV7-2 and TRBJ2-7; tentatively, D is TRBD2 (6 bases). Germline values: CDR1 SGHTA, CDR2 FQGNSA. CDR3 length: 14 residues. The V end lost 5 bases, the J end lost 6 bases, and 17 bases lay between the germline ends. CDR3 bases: TGTGCCAGCAGCCCGGGACTGAGGGACCGCGAGCAGTACTTC. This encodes CASSPGLRDREQYF.

This CDR3 reads CASSLALGGSGQPQHF. DNA of the CDR3: TGTGCCAGCAGTTTAGCGCTGGGCGGCTCTGGGCAGCCCCAGCATTTT. This chain joins TRBV12-3 or TRBV12-4 and TRBJ1-5, with no clear D. Trimming stripped 0 bases from V and 7 bases from J, with 16 bases between. The CDR3 length is 16 residues.

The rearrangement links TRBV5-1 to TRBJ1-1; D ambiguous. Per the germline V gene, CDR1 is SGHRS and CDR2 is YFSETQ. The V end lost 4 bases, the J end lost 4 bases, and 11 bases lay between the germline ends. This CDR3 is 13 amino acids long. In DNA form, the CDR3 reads TGCGCCAGCAGCAGAACATCAGCCACTGAAGCTTTCTTT. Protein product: CASSRTSATEAFF.

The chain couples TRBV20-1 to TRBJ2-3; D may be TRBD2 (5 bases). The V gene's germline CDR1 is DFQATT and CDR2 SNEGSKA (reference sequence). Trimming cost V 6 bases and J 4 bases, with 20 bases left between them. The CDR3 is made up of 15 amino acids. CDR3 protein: CSAGSREVVADTQYF. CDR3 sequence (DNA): TGCAGTGCAGGAAGTCGGGAAGTAGTGGCAGATACGCAGTATTTT.

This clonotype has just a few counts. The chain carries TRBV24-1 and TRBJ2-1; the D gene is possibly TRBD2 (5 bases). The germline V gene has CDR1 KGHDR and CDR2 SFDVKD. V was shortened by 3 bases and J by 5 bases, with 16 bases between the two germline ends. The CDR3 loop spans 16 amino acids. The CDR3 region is CATSDPGMDGDNEQFF. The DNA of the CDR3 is TGTGCCACCAGTGATCCCGGGATGGATGGTGACAATGAGCAGTTCTTC.

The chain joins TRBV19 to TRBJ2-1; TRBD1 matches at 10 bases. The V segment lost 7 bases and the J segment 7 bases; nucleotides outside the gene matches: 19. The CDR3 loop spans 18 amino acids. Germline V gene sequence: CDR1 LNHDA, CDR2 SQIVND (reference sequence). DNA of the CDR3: TGTGCCAGTACCACGCTCGGTCGGGACAGGGGAGGAAATAATGAGCAGTTCTTC. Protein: CASTTLGRDRGGNNEQFF.

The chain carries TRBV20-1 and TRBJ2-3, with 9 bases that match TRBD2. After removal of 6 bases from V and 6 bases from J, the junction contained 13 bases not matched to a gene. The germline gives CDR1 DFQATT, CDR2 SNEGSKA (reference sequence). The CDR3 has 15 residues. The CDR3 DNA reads TGCAGTGCCCGCGGTGGGACTAGCAAGGTGGATACGCAGTATTTT. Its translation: CSARGGTSKVDTQYF.

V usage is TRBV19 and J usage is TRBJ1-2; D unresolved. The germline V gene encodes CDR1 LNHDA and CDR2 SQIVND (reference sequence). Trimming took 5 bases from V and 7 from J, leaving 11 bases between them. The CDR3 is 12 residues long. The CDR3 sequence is CASSRGSRGYTF. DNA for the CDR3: TGTGCCAGTAGTCGCGGGTCCCGTGGCTACACCTTC.

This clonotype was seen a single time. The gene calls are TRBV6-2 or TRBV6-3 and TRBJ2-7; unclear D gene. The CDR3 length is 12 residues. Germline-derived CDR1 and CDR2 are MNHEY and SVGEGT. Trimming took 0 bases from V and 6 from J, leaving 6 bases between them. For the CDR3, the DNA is TGTGCCAGCAGTTACTCTCCCGGCGAGCAGTACTTC. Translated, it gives CASSYSPGEQYF.

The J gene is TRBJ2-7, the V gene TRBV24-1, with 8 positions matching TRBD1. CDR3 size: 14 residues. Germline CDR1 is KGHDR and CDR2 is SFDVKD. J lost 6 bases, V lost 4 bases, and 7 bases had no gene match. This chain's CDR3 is CATSDPTGVGEQYF. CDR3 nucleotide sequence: TGTGCCACCAGTGACCCGACAGGGGTCGGCGAGCAGTACTTC.

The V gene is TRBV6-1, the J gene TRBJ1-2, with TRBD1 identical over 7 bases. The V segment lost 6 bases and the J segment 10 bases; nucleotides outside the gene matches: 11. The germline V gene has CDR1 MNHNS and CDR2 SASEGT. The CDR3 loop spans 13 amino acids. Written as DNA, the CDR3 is TGTGCCAGCAGCCCCTCGACAGGGACCGCCTACACCTTC. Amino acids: CASSPSTGTAYTF.

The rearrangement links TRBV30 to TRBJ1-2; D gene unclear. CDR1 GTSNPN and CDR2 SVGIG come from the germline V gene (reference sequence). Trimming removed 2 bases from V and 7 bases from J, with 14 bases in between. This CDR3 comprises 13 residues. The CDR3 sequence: CAWSWSSATGYTF. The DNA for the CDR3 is TGTGCCTGGAGTTGGAGCAGTGCTACTGGCTACACCTTC.

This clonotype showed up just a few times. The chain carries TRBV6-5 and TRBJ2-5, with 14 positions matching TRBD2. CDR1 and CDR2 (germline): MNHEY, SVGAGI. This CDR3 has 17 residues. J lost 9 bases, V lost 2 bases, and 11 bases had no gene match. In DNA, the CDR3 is TGTGCCAGCAGTTACCCGGGGACTAGCGGGAGTTCCGGGCCCCAGTACTTC. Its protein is CASSYPGTSGSSGPQYF.